These 7 T cell receptor beta chains were all obtained from the same sample, sequenced in a study of beta chain features in type 1 diabetes. Study findings and constraints: Within each of all four CD4+ subsets, Type 1 diabetes patients had TCRB CDR3s that were moderately but significantly shorter.

All of the isolated RNA was reverse transcribed, so expressed TCRB transcripts were sequenced. Profiling relied on immunoSEQ multiplex PCR, and the TCRdb table lists in-frame clones only, not all of them. The table includes over 100,000 clones, 16% detected once. Antigen specificity for these receptors is unknown. Specimen: central memory CD4+ T cells from blood. The receptors were gathered from a man aged 25 to 45 with type 1 diabetes.

In its sample, this clone was seen a few times. This sequence joins TRBV30 and TRBJ1-3, with D unclear. There are 13 residues in the CDR3. The V end lost 5 bases, the J end lost 4 bases, and 12 bases lay between the germline ends. Germline values: CDR1 GTSNPN, CDR2 SVGIG (reference sequence). This CDR3 is CAWERGPGNTIYF. CDR3 nucleotides: TGTGCCTGGGAAAGAGGGCCCGGAAACACCATATATTTT.

J is TRBJ1-2 and V is TRBV5-6, with TRBD1 as a possible D gene (6 bases). CDR3 length equals 14 residues. V lost 2 bases and J 5 bases, leaving 13 bases between the germline ends. The V gene's germline CDR1 is SGHDT and CDR2 YYEEEE. Written as DNA, the CDR3 is TGTGCCAGCAGCTTAGGCAGGGGATGGTATGGCTACACCTTC. Translating it yields CASSLGRGWYGYTF.

The chain is built from TRBV7-2 and TRBJ2-5; unclear D gene. V dropped 0 bases and J dropped 0 bases, with 2 bases sitting between them. The CDR3 contains 13 residues. Germline CDR1 and CDR2: SGHTA and FQGNSA. The CDR3 is CASSLAYQETQYF. The CDR3, as DNA: TGTGCCAGCAGCTTAGCGTACCAAGAGACCCAGTACTTC.

The rearrangement uses TRBV10-3 and TRBJ2-7; D is undetermined. There are 11 residues in the CDR3. Germline V CDR1 and CDR2: ENHRY, SYGVKD. Trimming left V 10 bases short and J 2 bases short, with 9 bases between. The DNA for the CDR3 is TGTGCCACCAATAGTCCCTACGAGCAGTACTTC. As protein: CATNSPYEQYF.

The J gene is TRBJ1-5, the V gene TRBV15; D unresolved. Germline CDR1 LNHNV, CDR2 YYDKDF (reference sequence). This CDR3 is 17 amino acids long. V lost 0 bases and J 6 bases, leaving 18 bases between the germline ends. The CDR3 here is CATSRDSLLVKGQPQHF. The CDR3 bases are TGTGCCACCAGCAGAGATTCATTGCTGGTGAAAGGTCAGCCCCAGCATTTT.

The chain recombines TRBV29-1 with TRBJ2-3, with D perhaps matching TRBD1 (5 bases). Germline assignment: CDR1 SQVTM and CDR2 ANQGSEA. V was cut by 3 bases and J by 2 bases, with 6 bases left in between. The CDR3 covers 12 residues. In DNA form, the CDR3 reads TGCAGCGTTGAGACAGACACAGATACGCAGTATTTT. This gives the protein CSVETDTDTQYF.

A few counts support this clone. The V call is TRBV29-1, the J call TRBJ2-1; no definite D call. The CDR3 spans 8 residues. Germline CDR1 and CDR2: SQVTM and ANQGSEA. The CDR3 DNA reads as TGCAGTTTTAATGAGCAGTTCTTC. Its protein is CSFNEQFF.